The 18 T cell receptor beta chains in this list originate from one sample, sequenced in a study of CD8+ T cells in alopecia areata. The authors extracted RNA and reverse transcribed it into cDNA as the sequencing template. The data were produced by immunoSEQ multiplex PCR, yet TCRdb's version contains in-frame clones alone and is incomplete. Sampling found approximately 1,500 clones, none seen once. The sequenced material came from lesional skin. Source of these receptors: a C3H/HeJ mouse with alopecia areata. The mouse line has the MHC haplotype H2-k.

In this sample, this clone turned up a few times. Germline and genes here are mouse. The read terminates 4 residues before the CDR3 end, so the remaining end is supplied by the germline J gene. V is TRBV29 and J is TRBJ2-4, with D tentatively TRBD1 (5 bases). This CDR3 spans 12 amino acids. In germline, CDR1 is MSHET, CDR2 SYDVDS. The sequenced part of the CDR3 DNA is TGTGCTAGCAGTCTGGACAAAAAC. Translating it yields CASSLDKN. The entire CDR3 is CASSLDKNTLYF.

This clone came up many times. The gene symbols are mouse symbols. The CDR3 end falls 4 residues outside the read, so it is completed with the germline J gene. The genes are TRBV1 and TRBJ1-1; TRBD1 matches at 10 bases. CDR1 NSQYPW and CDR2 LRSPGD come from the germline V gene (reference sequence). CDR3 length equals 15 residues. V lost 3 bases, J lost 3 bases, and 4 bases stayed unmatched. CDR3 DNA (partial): TGCACCTGCAGTGCCCAGGACAGGGGGGACACA. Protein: CTCSAQDRGDT. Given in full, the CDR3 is CTCSAQDRGDTEVFF.

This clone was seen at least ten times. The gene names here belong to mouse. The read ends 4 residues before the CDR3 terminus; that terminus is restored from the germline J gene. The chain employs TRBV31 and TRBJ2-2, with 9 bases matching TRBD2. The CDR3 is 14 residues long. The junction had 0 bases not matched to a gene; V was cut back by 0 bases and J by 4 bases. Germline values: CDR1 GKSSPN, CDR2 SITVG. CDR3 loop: CAWSLLGGTGQLYF. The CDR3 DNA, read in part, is TGTGCCTGGAGTCTACTGGGGGGCACCGGG.

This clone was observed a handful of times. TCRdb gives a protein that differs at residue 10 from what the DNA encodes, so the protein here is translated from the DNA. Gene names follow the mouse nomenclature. Here the CDR3 reads CASSWDRGSPLYF. CDR3 DNA, as far as it was read: TGTGCCAGCAGTTGGGACAGGGGGTCGCCC. The chain has TRBV19 and TRBJ1-6, with 11 bases aligning to TRBD1. The read is 3 residues too short to cover the CDR3 end, so that end is filled in from the germline J gene. TRBJ1-6 is reported as an ORF; its role is uncertain. The trim removed 4 bases at V and 10 bases at J, leaving 1 base unmatched. Germline V lookup: CDR1 FNHDT, CDR2 SITEND (reference sequence). The CDR3 sequence is 13 residues long.

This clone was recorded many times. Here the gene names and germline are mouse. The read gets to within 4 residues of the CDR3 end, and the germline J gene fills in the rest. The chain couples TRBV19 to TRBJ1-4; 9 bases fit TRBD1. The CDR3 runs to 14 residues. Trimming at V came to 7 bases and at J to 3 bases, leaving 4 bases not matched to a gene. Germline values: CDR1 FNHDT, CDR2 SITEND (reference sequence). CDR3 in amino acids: CASRGDRANERLFF. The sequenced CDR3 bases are TGTGCCAGCCGGGGGGACAGGGCCAACGAA. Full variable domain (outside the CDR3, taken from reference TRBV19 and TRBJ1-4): GGIITQTPKFLIGQEGQKLTLKCQQNFNHDTMYWYRQDSGKGLRLIYYSITENDLQKGDLSEGYDASREKKSSFSLTVTSAQKNEMAVFLCASRGDRANERLFFGHGTKLSVL.

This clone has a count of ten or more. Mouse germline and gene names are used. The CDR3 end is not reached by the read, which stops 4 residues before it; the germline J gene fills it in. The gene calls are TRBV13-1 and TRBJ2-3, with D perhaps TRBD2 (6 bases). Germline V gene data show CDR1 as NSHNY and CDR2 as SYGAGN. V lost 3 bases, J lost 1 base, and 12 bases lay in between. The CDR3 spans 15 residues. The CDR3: CASSVGVLGAETLYF. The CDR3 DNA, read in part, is TGTGCCAGCAGTGTGGGGGTCCTCGGTGCAGAA.

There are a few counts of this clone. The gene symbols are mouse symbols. CDR3 bases read: TGTGCCAGCAGTCTGTATCTGGGGGCCTAT. Its translation: CASSLYLGAY. In full, the CDR3 is CASSLYLGAYEQYF. V gene TRBV24 combines with J gene TRBJ2-7, with TRBD2 identical over 7 bases. The sequenced fragment ends 4 residues before the CDR3 boundary, so the rest is inferred from the germline J gene. J gave up 2 bases and V 0 bases, and 1 base lay outside the gene matches. The CDR3 length is 14 residues. Germline V CDR1 and CDR2: KGHTA, FRNEEI.

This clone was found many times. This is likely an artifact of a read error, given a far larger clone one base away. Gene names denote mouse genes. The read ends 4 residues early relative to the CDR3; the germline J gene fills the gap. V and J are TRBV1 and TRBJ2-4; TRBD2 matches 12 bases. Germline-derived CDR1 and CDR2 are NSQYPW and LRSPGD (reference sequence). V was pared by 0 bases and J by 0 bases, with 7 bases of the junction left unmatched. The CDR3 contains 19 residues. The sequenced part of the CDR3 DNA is TGCACCTGCAGTGCAGACCCGGACTGGGGGGGGCCTAGTCAAAAC. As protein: CTCSADPDWGGPSQN. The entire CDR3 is CTCSADPDWGGPSQNTLYF.

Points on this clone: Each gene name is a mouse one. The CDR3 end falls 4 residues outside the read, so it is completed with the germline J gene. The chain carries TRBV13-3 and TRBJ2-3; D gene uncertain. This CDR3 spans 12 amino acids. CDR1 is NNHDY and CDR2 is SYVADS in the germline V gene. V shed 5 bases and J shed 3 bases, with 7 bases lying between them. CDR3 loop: CASRDRAETLYF. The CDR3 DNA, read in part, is TGTGCCAGCAGGGATAGGGCAGAA.

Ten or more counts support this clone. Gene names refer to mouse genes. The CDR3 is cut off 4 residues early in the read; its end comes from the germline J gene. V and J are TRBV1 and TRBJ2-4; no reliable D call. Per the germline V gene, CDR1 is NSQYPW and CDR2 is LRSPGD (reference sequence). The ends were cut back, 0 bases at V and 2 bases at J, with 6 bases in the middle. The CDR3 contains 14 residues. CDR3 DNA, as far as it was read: TGCACCTGCAGTGCAGATCAGTTTCAAAAC. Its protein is CTCSADQFQN. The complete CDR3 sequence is CTCSADQFQNTLYF. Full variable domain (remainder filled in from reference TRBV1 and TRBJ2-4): VTLLEQNPRWRLVPRGQAVNLRCILKNSQYPWMSWYQQDLQKQLQWLFTLRSPGDKEVKSLPGADYLATRVTDTELRLQVANMSQGRTLYCTCSADQFQNTLYFGAGTRLSVL.

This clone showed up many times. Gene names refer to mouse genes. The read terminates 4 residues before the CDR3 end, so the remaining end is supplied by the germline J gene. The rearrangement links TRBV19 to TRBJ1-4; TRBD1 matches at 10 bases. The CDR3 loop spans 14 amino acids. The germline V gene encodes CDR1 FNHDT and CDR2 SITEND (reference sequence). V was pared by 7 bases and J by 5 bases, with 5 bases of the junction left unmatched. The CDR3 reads CASSGTGANERLFF. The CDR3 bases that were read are TGTGCCAGCTCCGGGACAGGGGCGAACGAA.

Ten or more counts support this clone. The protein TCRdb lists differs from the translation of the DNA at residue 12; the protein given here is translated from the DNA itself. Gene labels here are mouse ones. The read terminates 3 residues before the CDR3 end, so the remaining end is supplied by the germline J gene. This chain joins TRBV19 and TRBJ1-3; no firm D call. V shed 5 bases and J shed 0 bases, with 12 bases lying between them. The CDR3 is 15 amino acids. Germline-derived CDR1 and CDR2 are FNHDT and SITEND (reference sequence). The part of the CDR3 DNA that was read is TGTGCCAGCAGCCCCCAGGAGAATTCTGGAAATACG. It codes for CASSPQENSGNT. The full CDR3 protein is CASSPQENSGNTLYF.

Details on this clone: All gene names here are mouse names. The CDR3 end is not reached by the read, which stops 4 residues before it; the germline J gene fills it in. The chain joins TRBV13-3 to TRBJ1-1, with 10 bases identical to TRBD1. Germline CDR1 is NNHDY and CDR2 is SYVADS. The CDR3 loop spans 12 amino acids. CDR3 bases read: TGTGCCAGCAAGGACAGGGGGGTA. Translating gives CASKDRGV. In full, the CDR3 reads CASKDRGVEVFF.

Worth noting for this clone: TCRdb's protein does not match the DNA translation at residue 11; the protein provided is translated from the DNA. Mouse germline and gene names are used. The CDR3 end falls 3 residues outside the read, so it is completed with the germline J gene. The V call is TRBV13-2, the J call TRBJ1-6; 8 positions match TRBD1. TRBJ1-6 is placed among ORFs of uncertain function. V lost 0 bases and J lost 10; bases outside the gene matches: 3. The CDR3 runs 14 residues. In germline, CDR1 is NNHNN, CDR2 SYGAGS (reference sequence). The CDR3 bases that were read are TGTGCCAGCGGTGATGTTAACAGGGGGTCGCCC. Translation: CASGDVNRGSP. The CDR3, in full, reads CASGDVNRGSPLYF.

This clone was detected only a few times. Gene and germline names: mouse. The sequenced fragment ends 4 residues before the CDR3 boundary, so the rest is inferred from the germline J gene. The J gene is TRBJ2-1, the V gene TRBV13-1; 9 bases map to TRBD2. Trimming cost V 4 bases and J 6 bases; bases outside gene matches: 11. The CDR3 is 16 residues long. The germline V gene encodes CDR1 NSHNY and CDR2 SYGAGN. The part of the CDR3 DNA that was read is TGTGCCAGCAGTATATTTCTGGGGGGGACCGTTGCT. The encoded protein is CASSIFLGGTVA. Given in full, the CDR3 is CASSIFLGGTVAEQFF.

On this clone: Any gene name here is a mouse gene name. The sequenced CDR3 bases are TGTGCCAGCAGCCCCCCCCCGGGACAGGGGGGAGCT. Its protein product is CASSPPPGQGGA. The whole CDR3 region reads CASSPPPGQGGAEQFF. This chain links TRBV2 with TRBJ2-1; 11 bases are shared with TRBD1. The read finishes 4 residues shy of the CDR3 end, and the germline J gene is used to complete it. This CDR3 spans 16 amino acids. Germline V lookup: CDR1 LGHNA, CDR2 YSYQKL.

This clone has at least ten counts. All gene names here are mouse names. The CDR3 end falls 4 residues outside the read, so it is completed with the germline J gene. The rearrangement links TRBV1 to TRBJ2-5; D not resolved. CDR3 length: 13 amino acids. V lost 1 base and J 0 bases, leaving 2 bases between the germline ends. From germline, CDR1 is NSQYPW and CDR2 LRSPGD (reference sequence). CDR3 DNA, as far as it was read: TGCACCTGCAGTGCAGTTAACCAAGAC. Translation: CTCSAVNQD. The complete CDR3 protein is CTCSAVNQDTQYF.

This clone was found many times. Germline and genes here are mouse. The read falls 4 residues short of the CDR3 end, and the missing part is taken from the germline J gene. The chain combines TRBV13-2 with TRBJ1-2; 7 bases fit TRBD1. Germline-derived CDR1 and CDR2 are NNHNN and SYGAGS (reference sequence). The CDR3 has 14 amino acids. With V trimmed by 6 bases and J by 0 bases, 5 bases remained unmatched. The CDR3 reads CASDRDSANSDYTF. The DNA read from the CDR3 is TGTGCCAGCGACCGGGACAGTGCAAACTCC.